Listed below are T cell receptor beta chains from one sample, sequenced in a study of T cell changes during pregnancy in multiple sclerosis. Clones were read by immunoSEQ multiplex PCR, and TCRdb kept only the in-frame ones, dropping some. The sample contains about 85,000 clones, roughly 90% of which appear only once. The sequencing here drew on peripheral blood, taken in the first trimester of pregnancy. The receptors stem from a female donor with multiple sclerosis, enrolled in a pregnancy study. Each CDR3 is given without its conserved first and last residue.

v_gene	j_gene	CDR3aa
TRBV9	TRBJ2-3	ASSVETGSADTQY
TRBV11-2	TRBJ2-1	ASRALSGRAYNEQF
TRBV29-1	TRBJ1-3	SVSGLSSGNTIY
TRBV12-5	TRBJ2-2	ASGKMYGNTGELF
TRBV14	TRBJ2-3	ASSPQGSRTDTQY
TRBV11-2	TRBJ1-5	ASSAGTENNQPQH
TRBV5-1	TRBJ2-1	ASSLGVGAGYNEQF
TRBV11-2	TRBJ2-6	ASSSTGGFGGGANVLT
TRBV7-3	TRBJ2-1	ASSTGTTYNEQF
TRBV19	TRBJ1-5	ASSMSGYQPQH
TRBV5-1	TRBJ2-3	ASTEERVGTQY
TRBV5-1	TRBJ2-1	ASSLSSRTSGTNEQF